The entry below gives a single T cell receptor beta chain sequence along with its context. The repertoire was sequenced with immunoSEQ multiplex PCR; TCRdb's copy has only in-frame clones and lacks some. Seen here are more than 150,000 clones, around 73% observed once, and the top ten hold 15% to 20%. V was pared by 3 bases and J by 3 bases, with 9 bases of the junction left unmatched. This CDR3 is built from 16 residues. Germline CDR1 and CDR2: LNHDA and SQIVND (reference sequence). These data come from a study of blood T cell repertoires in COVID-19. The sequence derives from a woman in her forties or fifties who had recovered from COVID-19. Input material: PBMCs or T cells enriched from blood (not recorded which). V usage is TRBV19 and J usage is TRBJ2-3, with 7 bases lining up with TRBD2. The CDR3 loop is CASSIPLAGVTDTQYF. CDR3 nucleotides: TGTGCCAGTAGTATCCCTCTTGCGGGAGTGACAGATACGCAGTATTTT.